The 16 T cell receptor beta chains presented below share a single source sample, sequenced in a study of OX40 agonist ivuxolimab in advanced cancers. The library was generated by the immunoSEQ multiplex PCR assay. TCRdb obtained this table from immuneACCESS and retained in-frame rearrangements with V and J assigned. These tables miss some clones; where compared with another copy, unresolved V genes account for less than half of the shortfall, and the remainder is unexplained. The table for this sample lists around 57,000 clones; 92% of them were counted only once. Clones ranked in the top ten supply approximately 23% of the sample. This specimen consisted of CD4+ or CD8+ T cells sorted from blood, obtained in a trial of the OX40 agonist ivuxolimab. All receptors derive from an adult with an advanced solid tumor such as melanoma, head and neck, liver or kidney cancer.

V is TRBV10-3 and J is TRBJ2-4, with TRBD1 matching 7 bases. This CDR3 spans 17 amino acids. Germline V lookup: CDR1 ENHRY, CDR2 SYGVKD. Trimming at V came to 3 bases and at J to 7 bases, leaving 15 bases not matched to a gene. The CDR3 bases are TGTGCCATCAGTGAAAATTTCTCTAACCAGGGGGAGAACATTCAGTACTTC. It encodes CAISENFSNQGENIQYF.

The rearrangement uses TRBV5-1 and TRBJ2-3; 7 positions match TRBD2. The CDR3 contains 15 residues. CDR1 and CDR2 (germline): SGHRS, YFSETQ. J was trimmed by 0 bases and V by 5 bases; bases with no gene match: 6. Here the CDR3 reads CASRAGAASTDTQYF. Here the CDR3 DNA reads TGCGCCAGCAGGGCGGGAGCCGCTAGCACAGATACGCAGTATTTT.

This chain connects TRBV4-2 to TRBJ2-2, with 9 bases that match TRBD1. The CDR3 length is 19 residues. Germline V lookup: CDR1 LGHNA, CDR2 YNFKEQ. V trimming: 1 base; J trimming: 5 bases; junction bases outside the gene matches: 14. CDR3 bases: TGTGCCAGCAGCCAAGCACCGGGACAGGGTTATGATATGACCGGGGAGCTGTTTTTT. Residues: CASSQAPGQGYDMTGELFF.

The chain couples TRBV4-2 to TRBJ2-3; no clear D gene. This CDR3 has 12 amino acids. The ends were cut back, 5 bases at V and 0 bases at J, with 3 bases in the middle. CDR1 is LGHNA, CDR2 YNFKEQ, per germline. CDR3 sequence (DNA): TGTGCCAGCAGCATTAGCACAGATACGCAGTATTTT. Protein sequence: CASSISTDTQYF.

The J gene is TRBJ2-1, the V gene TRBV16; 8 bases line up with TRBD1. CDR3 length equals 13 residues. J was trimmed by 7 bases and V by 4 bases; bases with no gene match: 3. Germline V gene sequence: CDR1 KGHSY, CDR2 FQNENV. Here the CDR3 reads CASSPDRGNEQFF. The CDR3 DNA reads TGTGCCAGCAGCCCCGACAGGGGAAATGAGCAGTTCTTC.

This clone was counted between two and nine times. CDR3 sequence reads: CAWSGEGSYNEQFF. The CDR3 region has the DNA TGTGCCTGGAGTGGGGAGGGTTCCTACAATGAGCAGTTCTTC. V usage is TRBV30 and J usage is TRBJ2-1, with 7 bases aligning to TRBD2. The germline V gene has CDR1 GTSNPN and CDR2 SVGIG (reference sequence). The CDR3 sequence is 14 residues long. V shed 1 base, J shed 1 base, and the junction held 1 base outside the gene matches.

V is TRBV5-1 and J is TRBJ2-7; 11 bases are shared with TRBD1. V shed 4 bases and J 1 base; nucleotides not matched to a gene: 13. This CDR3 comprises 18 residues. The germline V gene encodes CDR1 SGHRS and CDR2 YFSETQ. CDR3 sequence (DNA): TGCGCCAGCAGCCCGCGGAAACCTGGACAGGGGGCTTCCTACGAGCAGTACGTC. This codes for CASSPRKPGQGASYEQYV.

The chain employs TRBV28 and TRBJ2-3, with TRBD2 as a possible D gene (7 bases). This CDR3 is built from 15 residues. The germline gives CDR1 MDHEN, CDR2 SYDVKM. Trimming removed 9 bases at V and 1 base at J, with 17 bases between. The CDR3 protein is CAREIGGAGTDTQYF. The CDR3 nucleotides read TGTGCCAGGGAGATAGGGGGGGCAGGCACAGATACGCAGTATTTT.

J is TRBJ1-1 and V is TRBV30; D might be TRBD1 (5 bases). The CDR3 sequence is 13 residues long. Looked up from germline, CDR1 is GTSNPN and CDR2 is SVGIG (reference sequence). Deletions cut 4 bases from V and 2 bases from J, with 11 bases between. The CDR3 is CAWTWGGNTEAFF. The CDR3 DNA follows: TGTGCCTGGACCTGGGGGGGAAACACTGAAGCTTTCTTT.

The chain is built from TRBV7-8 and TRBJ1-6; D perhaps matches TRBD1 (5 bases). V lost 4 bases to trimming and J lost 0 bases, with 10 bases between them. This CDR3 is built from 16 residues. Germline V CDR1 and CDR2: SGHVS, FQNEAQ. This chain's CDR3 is CASSYAGGSYNSPLHF. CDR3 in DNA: TGTGCCAGCAGCTATGCCGGGGGCTCCTATAATTCACCCCTCCACTTT. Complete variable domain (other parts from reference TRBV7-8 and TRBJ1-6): GAGVSQSPRYKVAKRGQDVALRCDPISGHVSLFWYQQALGQGPEFLTYFQNEAQLDKSGLPSDRFFAERPEGSVSTLKIQRTQQEDSAVYLCASSYAGGSYNSPLHFGNGTRLTVT.

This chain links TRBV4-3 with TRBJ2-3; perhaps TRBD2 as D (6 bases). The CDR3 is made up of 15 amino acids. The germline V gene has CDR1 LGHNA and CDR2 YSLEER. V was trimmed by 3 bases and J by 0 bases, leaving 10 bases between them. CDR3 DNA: TGCGCCAGCAGCCAGTGGGGGACTAGCACAGATACGCAGTATTTT. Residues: CASSQWGTSTDTQYF.

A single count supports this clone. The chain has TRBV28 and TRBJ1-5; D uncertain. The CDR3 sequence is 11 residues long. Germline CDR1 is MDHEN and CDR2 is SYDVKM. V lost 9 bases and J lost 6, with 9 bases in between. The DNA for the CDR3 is TGTGCCAGTGCGGGGAGTCAGCCCCAGCATTTT. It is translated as CASAGSQPQHF.

Here the CDR3 reads CASSRTALDEQYF. For the CDR3, the DNA is TGTGCCAGCAGTAGGACCGCGCTGGACGAGCAGTACTTC. This chain joins TRBV6-5 and TRBJ2-7; no clear D gene. V lost 5 bases and J lost 5, with 13 bases in between. The CDR3 is 13 amino acids. Germline V gene lookup returns CDR1 MNHEY and CDR2 SVGAGI.

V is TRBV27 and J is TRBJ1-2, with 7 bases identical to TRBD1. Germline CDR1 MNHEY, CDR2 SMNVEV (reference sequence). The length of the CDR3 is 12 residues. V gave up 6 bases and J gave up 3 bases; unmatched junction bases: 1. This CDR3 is CASRTGYYGYTF. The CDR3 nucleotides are TGTGCCAGCAGGACAGGGTACTATGGCTACACCTTC.

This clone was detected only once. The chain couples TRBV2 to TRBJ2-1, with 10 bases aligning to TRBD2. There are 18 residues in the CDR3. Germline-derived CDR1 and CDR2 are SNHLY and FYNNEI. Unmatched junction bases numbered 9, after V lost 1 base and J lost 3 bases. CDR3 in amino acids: CASSEEGSEREGYNEQFF. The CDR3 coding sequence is TGTGCCAGCAGTGAAGAAGGGTCAGAGCGGGAGGGCTACAATGAGCAGTTCTTC.

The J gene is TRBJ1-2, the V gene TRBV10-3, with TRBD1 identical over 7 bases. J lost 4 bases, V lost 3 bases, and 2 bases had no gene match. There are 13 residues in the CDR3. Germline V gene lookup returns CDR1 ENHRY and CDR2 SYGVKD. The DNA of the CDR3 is TGTGCCATCAGTGAAGGACAGGTCTATGGCTACACCTTC. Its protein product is CAISEGQVYGYTF.